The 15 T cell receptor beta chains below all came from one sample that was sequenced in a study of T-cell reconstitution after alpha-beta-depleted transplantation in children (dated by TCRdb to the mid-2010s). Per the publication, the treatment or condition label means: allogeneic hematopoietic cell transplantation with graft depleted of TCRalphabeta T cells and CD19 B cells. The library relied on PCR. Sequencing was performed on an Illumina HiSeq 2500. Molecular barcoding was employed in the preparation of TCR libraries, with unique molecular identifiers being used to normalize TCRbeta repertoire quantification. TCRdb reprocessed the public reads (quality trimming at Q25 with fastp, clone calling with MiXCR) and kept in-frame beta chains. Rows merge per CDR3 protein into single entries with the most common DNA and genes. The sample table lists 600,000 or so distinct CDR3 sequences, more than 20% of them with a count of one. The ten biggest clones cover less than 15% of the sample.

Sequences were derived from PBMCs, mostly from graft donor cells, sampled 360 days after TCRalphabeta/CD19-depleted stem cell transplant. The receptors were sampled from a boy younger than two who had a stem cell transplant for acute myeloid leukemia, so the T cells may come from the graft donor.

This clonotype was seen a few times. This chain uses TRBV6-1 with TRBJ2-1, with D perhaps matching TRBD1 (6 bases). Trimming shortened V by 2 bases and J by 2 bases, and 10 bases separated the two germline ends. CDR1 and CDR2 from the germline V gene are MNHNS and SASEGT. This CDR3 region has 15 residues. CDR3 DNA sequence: TGTGCCAGCAGTGAATCTGGACAGACCTACAATGAGCAGTTCTTC. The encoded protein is CASSESGQTYNEQFF.

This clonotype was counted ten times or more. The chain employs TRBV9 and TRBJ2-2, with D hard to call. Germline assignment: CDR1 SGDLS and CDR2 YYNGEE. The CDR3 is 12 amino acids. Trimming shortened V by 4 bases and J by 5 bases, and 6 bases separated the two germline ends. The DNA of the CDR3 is TGTGCCAGCAGCTACCTGACCGGGGAGCTGTTTTTT. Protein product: CASSYLTGELFF. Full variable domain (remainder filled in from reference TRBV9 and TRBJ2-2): DSGVTQTPKHLITATGQRVTLRCSPRSGDLSVYWYQQSLDQGLQFLIQYYNGEERAKGNILERFSAQQFPDLHSELNLSSLELGDSALYFCASSYLTGELFFGEGSRLTVL.

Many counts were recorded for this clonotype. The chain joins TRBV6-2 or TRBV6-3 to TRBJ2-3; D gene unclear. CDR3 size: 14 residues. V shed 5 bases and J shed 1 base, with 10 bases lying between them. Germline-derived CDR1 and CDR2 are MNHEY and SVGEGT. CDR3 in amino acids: CASSLTGRTDTQYF. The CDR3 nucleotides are TGTGCCAGCAGTCTCACCGGACGCACAGATACGCAGTATTTT.

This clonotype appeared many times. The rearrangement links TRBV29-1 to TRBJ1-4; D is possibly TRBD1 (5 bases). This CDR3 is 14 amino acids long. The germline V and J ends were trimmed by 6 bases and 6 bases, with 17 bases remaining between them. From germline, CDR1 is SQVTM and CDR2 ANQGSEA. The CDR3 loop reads CSVRPGPMDEKLFF. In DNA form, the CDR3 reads TGCAGCGTGAGACCGGGACCGATGGATGAAAAACTGTTTTTT.

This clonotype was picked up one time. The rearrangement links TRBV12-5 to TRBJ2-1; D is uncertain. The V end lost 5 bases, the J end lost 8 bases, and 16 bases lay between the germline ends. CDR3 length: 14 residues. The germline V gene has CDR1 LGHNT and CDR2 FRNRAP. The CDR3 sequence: CASGPGAPGDEQFF. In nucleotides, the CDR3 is TGTGCTAGTGGTCCAGGCGCCCCTGGGGATGAGCAGTTCTTC.

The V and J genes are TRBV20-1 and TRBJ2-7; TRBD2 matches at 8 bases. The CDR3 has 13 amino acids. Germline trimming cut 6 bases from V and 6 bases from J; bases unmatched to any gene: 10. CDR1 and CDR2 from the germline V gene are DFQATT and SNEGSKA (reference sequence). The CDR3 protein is CSAERGLRREQYF. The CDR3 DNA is TGCAGTGCAGAGCGGGGGCTGAGGCGCGAGCAGTACTTC.

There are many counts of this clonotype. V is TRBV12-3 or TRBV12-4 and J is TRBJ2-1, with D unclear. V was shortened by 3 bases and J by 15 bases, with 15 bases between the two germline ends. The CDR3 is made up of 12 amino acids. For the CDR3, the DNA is TGTGCCAGCAGTTTGGGCGCCGGCGGTGCGTTCTTC. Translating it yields CASSLGAGGAFF.

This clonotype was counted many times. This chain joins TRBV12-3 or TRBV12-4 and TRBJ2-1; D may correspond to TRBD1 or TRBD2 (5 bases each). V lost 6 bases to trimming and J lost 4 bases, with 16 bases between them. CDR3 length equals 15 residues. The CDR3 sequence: CASRPSGLPYNEQFF. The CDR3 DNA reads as TGTGCCAGCAGGCCGTCGGGGCTCCCTTACAATGAGCAGTTCTTC.

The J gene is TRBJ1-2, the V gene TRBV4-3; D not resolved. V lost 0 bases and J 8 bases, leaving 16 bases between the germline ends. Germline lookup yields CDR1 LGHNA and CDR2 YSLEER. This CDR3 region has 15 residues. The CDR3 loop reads CASSQDRRASYGYTF. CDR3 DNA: TGCGCCAGCAGCCAAGATCGCCGGGCTAGTTACGGCTACACCTTC.

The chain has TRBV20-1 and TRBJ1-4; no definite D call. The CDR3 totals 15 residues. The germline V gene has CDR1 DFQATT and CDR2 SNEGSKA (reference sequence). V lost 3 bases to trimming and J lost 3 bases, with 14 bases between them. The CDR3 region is CSASRAGVPNEKLFF. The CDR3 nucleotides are TGCAGTGCTAGTAGGGCGGGCGTCCCTAATGAAAAACTGTTTTTT.

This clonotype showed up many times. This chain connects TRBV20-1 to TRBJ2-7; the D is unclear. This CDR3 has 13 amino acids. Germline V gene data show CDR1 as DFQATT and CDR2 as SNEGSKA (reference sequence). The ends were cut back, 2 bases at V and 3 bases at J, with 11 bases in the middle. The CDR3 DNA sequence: TGCAGTGCTAGAAGGTCGGATCACTACGAGCAGTACTTC. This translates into CSARRSDHYEQYF.

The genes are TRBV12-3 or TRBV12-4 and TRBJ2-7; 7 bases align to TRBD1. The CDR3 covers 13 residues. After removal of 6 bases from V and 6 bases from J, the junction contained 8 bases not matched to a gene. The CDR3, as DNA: TGTGCCAGCAGCACACAGGGGTGGACCGAGCAGTACGTC. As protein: CASSTQGWTEQYV.

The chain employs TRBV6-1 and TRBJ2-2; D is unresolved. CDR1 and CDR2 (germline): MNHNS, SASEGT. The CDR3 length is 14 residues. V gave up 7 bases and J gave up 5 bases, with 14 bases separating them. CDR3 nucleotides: TGTGCCAGCACGCGGACGGTCATAACCGGGGAGCTGTTTTTT. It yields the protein CASTRTVITGELFF.

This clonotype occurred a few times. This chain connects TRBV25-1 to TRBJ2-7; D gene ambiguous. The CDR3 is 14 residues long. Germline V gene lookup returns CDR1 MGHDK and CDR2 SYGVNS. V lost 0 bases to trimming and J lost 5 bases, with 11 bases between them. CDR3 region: CASSEYRRPDEQYF. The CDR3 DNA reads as TGTGCCAGCAGTGAATATCGAAGGCCGGACGAGCAGTACTTC.

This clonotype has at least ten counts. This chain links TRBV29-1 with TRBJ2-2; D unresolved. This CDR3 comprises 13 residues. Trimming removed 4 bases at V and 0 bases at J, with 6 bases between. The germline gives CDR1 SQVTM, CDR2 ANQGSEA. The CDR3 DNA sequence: TGCAGCGTTGGAGTCGCGAACACCGGGGAGCTGTTTTTT. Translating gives CSVGVANTGELFF.